This is a list of T cell receptor beta chains from one sample in a study of shared clonotypes between healthy human individuals. Profiled with immunoSEQ multiplex PCR; TCRdb holds only in-frame clones, not every one. This repertoire shows roughly 2,300,000 clones, just under 95% found once; its top ten account for approximately 0.41%. Sequencing was performed on naive CD4+ T cells from PBMCs. The source is a man younger than 30 in good health. Some clones in this sample may be carry-over from other donors' samples. CDR3s include the opening cysteine and the closing phenylalanine or tryptophan. The D gene is left open where the match is weak. Clone size appears in some rows only: once, few, many, or a class for an expanded clone.

v_gene,d_gene,abundance,j_gene,CDR3aa,CDR3nt
TRBV6-5,NA,NA,TRBJ1-2,CASSSGDYGYTF,TGTGCCAGCAGTTCAGGGGACTATGGCTACACCTTC
TRBV5-1,TRBD2,NA,TRBJ2-5,CASSFSGNQETQYF,TGCGCCAGCAGCTTTAGCGGGAACCAAGAGACCCAGTACTTC
TRBV6-4,TRBD1,NA,TRBJ1-2,CASSLGQGDVYGYTF,TGTGCCAGCAGCCTGGGACAGGGCGATGTCTATGGCTACACCTTC
TRBV28,NA,NA,TRBJ1-3,CASRPKGGNTIYF,TGTGCCAGCAGACCCAAGGGAGGAAACACCATATATTTT
TRBV7-8,NA,NA,TRBJ2-1,CASSLDRDHEQFF,TGTGCCAGCAGCTTAGACAGGGACCATGAGCAGTTCTTC
TRBV6-1,NA,NA,TRBJ2-2,CASSRDTGELFF,TGTGCCAGCAGTAGGGACACCGGGGAGCTGTTTTTT
TRBV29-1,NA,NA,TRBJ2-2,CSVERELANTGELFF,TGCAGCGTTGAGAGGGAGCTTGCGAACACCGGGGAGCTGTTTTTT
TRBV7-9,TRBD1,NA,TRBJ1-1,CASSPLTPGQLNTEAFF,TGTGCCAGCAGCCCCTTGACCCCGGGACAGTTAAACACTGAAGCTTTCTTT
TRBV7-2,TRBD1,NA,TRBJ2-5,CASSRDRGRETQYF,TGTGCCAGCAGCCGAGACAGGGGTAGAGAGACCCAGTACTTC
TRBV7-6,TRBD2,NA,TRBJ2-5,CAPATSGREGETQYF,TGTGCCCCCGCGACTAGCGGGAGGGAAGGCGAGACCCAGTACTTC
TRBV6-6,TRBD1,NA,TRBJ1-1,CASSRSPGQGETEAFF,TGTGCCAGCAGCAGATCTCCGGGACAGGGAGAGACTGAAGCTTTCTTT
TRBV6-1,NA,NA,TRBJ1-5,CASSENRGNQPQHF,TGTGCCAGCAGTGAAAACAGGGGCAATCAGCCCCAGCATTTT
TRBV19,NA,NA,TRBJ1-5,CASSKGQPSNQPQHF,TGTGCCAGTAGTAAAGGGCAGCCTAGCAATCAGCCCCAGCATTTT
TRBV6-5,NA,NA,TRBJ2-7,CASRRSQGPYEQYF,TGTGCCAGCAGACGCTCTCAGGGACCCTACGAGCAGTACTTC
TRBV2,NA,NA,TRBJ1-3,CASSEGVSSGNTIYF,TGTGCCAGCAGTGAAGGCGTCTCCTCTGGAAACACCATATATTTT
TRBV2,TRBD1,once,TRBJ2-1,CASSPGTGSWNEQFF,TGTGCCAGCAGCCCTGGGACAGGTTCTTGGAATGAGCAGTTCTTC
TRBV7-2,NA,NA,TRBJ2-1,CASSSSLDSLNEQFF,TGTGCCAGCAGCTCCAGTTTAGACTCGCTGAATGAGCAGTTCTTC
TRBV7-9,NA,NA,TRBJ2-7,CASSFSRSRGSYEQYF,TGTGCCAGCAGCTTTAGCCGTAGCCGGGGTAGCTACGAGCAGTACTTC
TRBV19,NA,once,TRBJ2-7,CASSITGLRYEQYF,TGTGCCAGTAGTATAACGGGTCTCCGGTACGAGCAGTACTTC
TRBV5-1,NA,NA,TRBJ2-7,CASSLGGHTYEQYF,TGCGCCAGCAGCTTGGGAGGACACACCTACGAGCAGTACTTC
TRBV7-2,TRBD1,NA,TRBJ1-2,CASSLDRVFFTDGYTF,TGTGCCAGCAGCCTGGACAGGGTATTCTTTACTGACGGCTACACCTTC
TRBV28,NA,NA,TRBJ1-2,CASSLTHRTDNLGYTF,TGTGCCAGCAGTTTAACCCATAGGACAGATAACCTTGGCTACACCTTC
TRBV5-1,NA,NA,TRBJ2-3,CASSLLIGDTQYF,TGCGCCAGCAGCTTACTTATCGGGGATACGCAGTATTTT
TRBV10-2,NA,NA,TRBJ1-3,CASTDSFSGNTIYF,TGCGCCAGCACTGACAGCTTCTCTGGAAACACCATATATTTT
TRBV5-1,NA,NA,TRBJ1-3,CASSLGGDPGNTIYF,TGCGCCAGCAGCTTGGGAGGAGACCCTGGAAACACCATATATTTT
TRBV5-1,NA,NA,TRBJ2-7,CASRWLVADEQYF,TGCGCCAGCAGATGGTTAGTTGCGGACGAGCAGTACTTC
TRBV18,NA,NA,TRBJ2-2,CASSPVQAAGELFF,TGTGCCAGCTCACCAGTCCAGGCGGCCGGGGAGCTGTTTTTT
TRBV28,NA,NA,TRBJ2-3,CASSFSAGYTDTQYF,TGTGCCAGCAGTTTTTCAGCGGGCTACACAGATACGCAGTATTTT
TRBV15,NA,NA,TRBJ2-2,CATSKGGRGLTGELFF,TGTGCCACCAGCAAAGGAGGGCGGGGTCTCACCGGGGAGCTGTTTTTT
TRBV27,TRBD1,NA,TRBJ1-2,CASSFSLGQSLGGYTF,TGTGCCAGCAGTTTTTCCCTGGGACAGTCCCTGGGGGGCTACACCTTC
TRBV7-7,TRBD1,NA,TRBJ1-5,CASRCRDRGSGNQPQHF,TGTGCCAGCAGATGCAGGGACAGGGGAAGTGGCAATCAGCCCCAGCATTTT
TRBV28,NA,few,TRBJ1-2,CASSLPHDTYGYTF,TGTGCCAGCAGTTTACCACATGACACCTATGGCTACACCTTC
TRBV6-5,TRBD1,NA,TRBJ2-3,CASSRQGVDTQYF,TGTGCCAGCAGCAGACAGGGGGTAGATACGCAGTATTTT
TRBV21-1,NA,NA,TRBJ1-2,CASSKAMGRNYGYTF,TGTGCCAGCAGCAAAGCGATGGGCAGAAACTATGGCTACACCTTC
TRBV14,TRBD2,NA,TRBJ2-1,CASSQGLAGEGISYNEQFF,TGTGCCAGCAGCCAGGGACTAGCGGGGGAGGGGATCTCCTACAATGAGCAGTTCTTC
TRBV6-5,NA,NA,TRBJ2-7,CASRQGRGRGDEQYF,TGTGCCAGCAGACAAGGTAGGGGGAGAGGCGACGAGCAGTACTTC
TRBV4-3,TRBD1,NA,TRBJ2-3,CASTLSDRSTDTQYF,TGCGCCAGCACCCTTTCGGACAGGAGCACAGATACGCAGTATTTT
TRBV19,NA,once,TRBJ1-1,CASSMQFVNTEAFF,TGTGCCAGTAGTATGCAGTTCGTGAACACTGAAGCTTTCTTT
TRBV5-1,TRBD1,NA,TRBJ1-5,CASSLEGTGHQPQHF,TGCGCCAGCAGTCTGGAGGGGACAGGGCACCAGCCCCAGCATTTT
TRBV5-1,TRBD2,NA,TRBJ2-5,CASSLKGVGGETQYF,TGCGCCAGCAGCTTAAAAGGCGTCGGGGGGGAGACCCAGTACTTC
TRBV2,NA,NA,TRBJ1-2,CASSDVPGSSYTF,TGTGCCAGCAGTGATGTTCCGGGGTCGAGCTACACCTTC
TRBV5-1,NA,NA,TRBJ1-1,CASSLLGGVGTEAFF,TGCGCCAGCAGCCTTCTGGGGGGCGTTGGGACTGAAGCTTTCTTT
TRBV5-1,NA,NA,TRBJ1-4,CASSLDQGLDEKLFF,TGCGCCAGCAGCTTGGATCAGGGGCTCGATGAAAAACTGTTTTTT
TRBV25-1,NA,NA,TRBJ2-5,CASSILQGGETQYF,TGTGCCAGCAGCATACTCCAGGGGGGAGAGACCCAGTACTTC
TRBV6-5,TRBD1,NA,TRBJ2-7,CASSYVATAGGGEQYF,TGTGCCAGCAGTTACGTAGCTACGGCAGGGGGCGGCGAGCAGTACTTC
TRBV4-1,NA,NA,TRBJ2-3,CASSQVPPRSRTDTQYF,TGCGCCAGCAGCCAAGTCCCCCCTCGCTCTCGCACAGATACGCAGTATTTT
TRBV19,TRBD1,NA,TRBJ1-1,CASSPRIQGAREAFF,TGTGCCAGTAGCCCACGGATACAGGGGGCCCGGGAAGCTTTCTTT
TRBV6-5,TRBD1,NA,TRBJ2-1,CASSYSLGQGMYEQFF,TGTGCCAGCAGTTATTCCCTGGGACAGGGGATGTATGAGCAGTTCTTC
TRBV5-1,NA,NA,TRBJ1-1,CASSLLPAGSGTEAFF,TGCGCCAGCAGCTTGCTACCGGCGGGGAGCGGCACTGAAGCTTTCTTT
TRBV2,NA,NA,TRBJ2-6,CASSVGGGTGANVLTF,TGTGCCAGCAGTGTGGGGGGCGGGACAGGGGCCAACGTCCTGACTTTC
TRBV2,TRBD2,NA,TRBJ2-1,CASSIAGGSYNEQFF,TGTGCCAGCAGTATAGCGGGAGGGTCCTACAATGAGCAGTTCTTC
TRBV28,NA,NA,TRBJ1-1,CASSPGTAGNTEAFF,TGTGCCAGCAGTCCGGGGACCGCCGGGAACACTGAAGCTTTCTTT